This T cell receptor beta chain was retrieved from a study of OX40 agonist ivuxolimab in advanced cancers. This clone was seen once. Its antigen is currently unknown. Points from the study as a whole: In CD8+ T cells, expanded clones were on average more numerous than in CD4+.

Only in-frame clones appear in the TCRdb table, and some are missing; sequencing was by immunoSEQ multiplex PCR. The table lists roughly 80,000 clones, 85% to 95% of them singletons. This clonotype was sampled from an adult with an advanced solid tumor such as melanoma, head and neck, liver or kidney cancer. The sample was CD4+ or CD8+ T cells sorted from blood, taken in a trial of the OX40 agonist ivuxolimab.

CDR3 nucleotides: TGTGCCAGCAGCAAAGCTAGGGCGGCCAGGGGGTATCGTCAGCCCCAGCATTTT. Translating it yields CASSKARAARGYRQPQHF. This chain links TRBV21-1 with TRBJ1-5; the D call TRBD1 from the table was never checked on the DNA. TRBV21-1 is deemed a pseudogene. This CDR3 has 18 residues.